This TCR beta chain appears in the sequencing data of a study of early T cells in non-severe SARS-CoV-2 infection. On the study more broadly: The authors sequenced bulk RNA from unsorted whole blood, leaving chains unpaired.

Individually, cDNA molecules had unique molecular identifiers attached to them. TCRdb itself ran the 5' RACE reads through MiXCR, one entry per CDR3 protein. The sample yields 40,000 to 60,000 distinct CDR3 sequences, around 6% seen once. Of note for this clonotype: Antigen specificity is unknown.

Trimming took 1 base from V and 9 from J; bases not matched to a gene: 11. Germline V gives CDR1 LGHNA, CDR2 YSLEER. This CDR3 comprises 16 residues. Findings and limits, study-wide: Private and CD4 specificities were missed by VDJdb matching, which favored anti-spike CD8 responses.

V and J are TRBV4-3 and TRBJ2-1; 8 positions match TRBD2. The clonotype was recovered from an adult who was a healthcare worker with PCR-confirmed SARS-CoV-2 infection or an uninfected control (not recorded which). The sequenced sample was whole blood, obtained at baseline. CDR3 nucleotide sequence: TGCGCCAGCAGCCAAGCTCGAGTCGGGGGGGCCTTTGAGCAGTTCTTC. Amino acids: CASSQARVGGAFEQFF.